This TCR beta chain comes out of a study of blood T cell repertoires in COVID-19. On the study more broadly: Spain, Italy and the United States supplied samples that represented acute and convalescent COVID-19.

Trimming took off 8 bases at V and 3 bases at J, with 17 bases between the two ends. The CDR3 has 14 amino acids. The germline V gene encodes CDR1 MNHEY and CDR2 SVGAGI. In assigning cohorts, the study relied on participant-reported clinical history. The method was immunoSEQ multiplex PCR; TCRdb's version includes in-frame clones alone and lacks a portion of them. The sample holds approximately 440,000 clones; less than 95% are singletons and the top ten take approximately 0.65%. The sequenced sample was PBMCs or T cells enriched from blood (not recorded which). V and J are TRBV6-5 and TRBJ2-7; tentative D call: TRBD1 (5 bases). The source is a man younger than 35 who had recovered from COVID-19. CDR3 sequence (DNA): TGTGCCAGCCAGAAGGACAATAAAGGCTACGAGCAGTACTTC. This gives the protein CASQKDNKGYEQYF.